This T cell receptor (beta chain) was identified in a study of cytomegalovirus exposure and HLA in healthy donors. About the research overall: Both the 95 to 150 validation repertoires and the 550 to 750 first-cohort repertoires used the same platform, as reported by a later analysis.

Study-wide results and limits: Most TCR sequences were seen very rarely across donors, but some public TCRs occurred in many.

About this clone itself: The antigen remains unidentified.

This CDR3 has 15 amino acids. The protocol was immunoSEQ multiplex PCR, while the TCRdb copy is restricted to in-frame clones and leaves out a portion. The table has roughly 60,000 clones, about 91% seen once. The sample consisted of PBMCs. The rearrangement links TRBV12-2 to TRBJ1-2; the table's D call TRBD1 went unverified against the DNA. TRBV12-2 is flagged as a pseudogene. The TCR was taken from a woman in her twenties or thirties in good health and CMV-seronegative. The DNA for the CDR3 is TGTGCAAGTCGCGTCCACAGGGGGCTTAACTATGGCTACACCTTC. This encodes CASRVHRGLNYGYTF.